The clone carrying this T cell receptor beta chain was seen only once. Sequencing was performed with immunoSEQ multiplex PCR; in TCRdb, only in-frame clones are kept and a portion is missing. The sample lists roughly 200,000 clones; about 86% were seen once. This sample was included in a study of blood T cell repertoires in COVID-19. Germline CDR1 reads LNHDA; CDR2 reads SQIVND (reference sequence). This CDR3 spans 12 amino acids. The germline V and J ends were trimmed by 6 bases and 3 bases, with 6 bases remaining between them. The TCR sequence derives from a man aged 35 to 55 with active or convalescent COVID-19. Sequenced: peripheral blood. The chain couples TRBV19 to TRBJ1-5; D gene unclear. This CDR3 is CASRANNQPQHF. The CDR3 DNA sequence: TGTGCCAGTAGGGCCAACAATCAGCCCCAGCATTTT.